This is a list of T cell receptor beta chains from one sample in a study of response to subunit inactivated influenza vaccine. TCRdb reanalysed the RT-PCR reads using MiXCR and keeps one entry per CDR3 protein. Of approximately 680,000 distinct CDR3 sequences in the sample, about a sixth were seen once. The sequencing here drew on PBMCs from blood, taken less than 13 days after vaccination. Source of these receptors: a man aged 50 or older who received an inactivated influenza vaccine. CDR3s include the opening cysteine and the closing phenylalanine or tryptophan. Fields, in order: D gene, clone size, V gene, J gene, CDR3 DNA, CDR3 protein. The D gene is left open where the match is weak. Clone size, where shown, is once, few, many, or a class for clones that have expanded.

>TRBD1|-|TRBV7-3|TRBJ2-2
TGTGCCAGCAGCTTGACAGGGGGACCGACCGGGGAGCTGTTTTTT
CASSLTGGPTGELFF
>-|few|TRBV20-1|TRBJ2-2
TGCAGTGCTAAACATCGAACCGGGACGGCGAACACCGGGGAGCTGTTTTTT
CSAKHRTGTANTGELFF
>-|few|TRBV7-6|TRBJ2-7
TGTGCCAGCAGCTTGCTCGGGGACCGCGACTACGAGCAGTACTTC
CASSLLGDRDYEQYF
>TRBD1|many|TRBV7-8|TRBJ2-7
TGTGCCAGCAGCATACAAATGACAGGGTCCCTAGAGCAGTACTTC
CASSIQMTGSLEQYF
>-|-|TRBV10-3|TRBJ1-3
TGTGCCATCAGTGTTGAGGGGCTCGGAAACACCATATATTTT
CAISVEGLGNTIYF
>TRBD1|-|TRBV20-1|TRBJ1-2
TGCAGTGCCGGGACAGGGGGCAGCGGCTACACCTTC
CSAGTGGSGYTF
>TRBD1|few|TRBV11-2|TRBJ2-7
TGTGCCAGCAGCTTAGTAACAGGGGGCCTCCCCTACGAGCAGTACTTC
CASSLVTGGLPYEQYF
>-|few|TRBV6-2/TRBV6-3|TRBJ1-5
TGTGCCGCAGGACCGACAGCTAATCAGCCCCAGCATTTT
CAAGPTANQPQHF
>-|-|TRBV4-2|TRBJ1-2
TGTGCCAGCAGCCAAGACGGACAGTCCACTTATGGCTACACCTTC
CASSQDGQSTYGYTF
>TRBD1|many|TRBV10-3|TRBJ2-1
TGTGCCATTTCAGGGGGCTCCTACAATGAGCAGTTCTTC
CAISGGSYNEQFF
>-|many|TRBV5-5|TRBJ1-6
TGTGCCAGCAGCTTGGAGGAAATTTATAATTCACCCCTCCACTTT
CASSLEEIYNSPLHF
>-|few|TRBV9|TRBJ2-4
TGTGCCAGCAGCGCGACTCCGGGACTAGCCAAAAACATTCAGTACTTC
CASSATPGLAKNIQYF
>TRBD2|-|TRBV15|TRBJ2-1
TGTGCCACCAGCGCGACGAGGGAGGGAGTGAGCTACAATGAGCAGTTCTTC
CATSATREGVSYNEQFF
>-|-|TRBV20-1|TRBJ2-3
TGCAGTGCTGGCATCGGGGGCACAGATACGCAGTATTTT
CSAGIGGTDTQYF
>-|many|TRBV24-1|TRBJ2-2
TGTGCCACCAGTGACCCTACTACTTCGACCGGGGAGCTGTTTTTT
CATSDPTTSTGELFF
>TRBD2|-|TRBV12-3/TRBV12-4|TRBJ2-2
TGTGCCAGCAGTTTTACTAGCGACACCGGGGAGCTGTTTTTT
CASSFTSDTGELFF
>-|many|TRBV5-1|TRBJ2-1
TGCGCCAGCAGAACAGGTGGGCCCTACAATGAGCAGTTCTTC
CASRTGGPYNEQFF